This T cell receptor beta chain was identified in a study of blood T cell repertoires in COVID-19. Study background: Acute-phase and convalescent COVID-19 samples originated in the United States, Italy and Spain. T cells, B-cell-depleted T cells, or PBMCs provided the cDNA or gDNA that served as material.

The Seattle patients, enrolled during active infection, were followed longitudinally. The CDR3 spans 14 residues. The germline V gene encodes CDR1 SGHAT and CDR2 FQNNGV. V was cut by 3 bases and J by 3 bases, with 12 bases left in between. How the authors handled the data: Amplification of reference gene primers was used by the study to estimate nucleated cell counts. TCRdb's copy holds only in-frame clones and misses some; the assay was immunoSEQ multiplex PCR. The V and J calls and the clone size are those of that table, but D and trimming were determined from the DNA. The sample shows about 290,000 clones, just under 90% of them seen only once.

The chain carries TRBV11-2 and TRBJ2-7; tentative D call: TRBD1 (6 bases). Material: peripheral blood. This clonotype was sampled from a woman aged 30 to 39 with COVID-19, enrolled during active disease. CDR3 region: CASSFTGIFYEQYF. The DNA for the CDR3 is TGTGCCAGCAGCTTTACAGGGATCTTCTACGAGCAGTACTTC.